A selection of T cell receptor beta chains follows, all from one sample in a study of blood T cells in healthy people across ages. TCRdb re-called the 5' RACE reads with MiXCR, one entry per CDR3 protein. The table has around 900,000 distinct CDR3 sequences, just over 50% seen once; the top ten hold about a fifth. Material for sequencing was blood. Receptors were obtained from a woman aged 55-70 years in good health. Both conserved end residues are part of each CDR3. The order of the fields is V gene, J gene, CDR3 protein.

TRBV7-2	TRBJ2-7	CASSLDAGVSYGQYF
TRBV29-1	TRBJ2-5	CSVEEVEETQYF
TRBV29-1	TRBJ2-5	CSVRGEGPMFNEQYF
TRBV6-6	TRBJ1-2	CASSDFYRGKSGYTF
TRBV7-9	TRBJ2-3	CASGYNRGSTDTQYF
TRBV5-1	TRBJ2-1	CASSITWGNEQFF
TRBV4-2	TRBJ2-1	CASSQDTGREQFF
TRBV7-8	TRBJ2-3	CASSYIDDLLPPDTQYF
TRBV6-1	-	CASSVEGAGNGEQYF
TRBV10-3	TRBJ2-1	CAISDPGLAEMSYDEQFF
TRBV24-1	TRBJ2-3	CATSDPTSDLQDTQYF
TRBV5-5	-	CASSLRGPLSYEQYF
TRBV7-2	TRBJ2-1	CASSVGGPFYNEQFF
TRBV12-3/TRBV12-4	TRBJ2-7	CASSSGRSRTAVTYEQYF
TRBV28	TRBJ2-7	CASSRDQGSYEQYF
TRBV6-5	TRBJ2-7	CASSSTFPSYEQYF
TRBV21-1	TRBJ1-6	CASSNSKVLAPGQGNSPLHF
TRBV6-2/TRBV6-3	TRBJ2-7	CASRRQGPGEQYF
TRBV12-3/TRBV12-4	TRBJ2-7	CASTYGANPYEQYF
TRBV7-8	TRBJ2-1	CASSSTAATTHNEQFF
TRBV28	TRBJ2-3	CASSFAGATDTQYF
TRBV7-2	TRBJ2-1	CASGSRKETQFF
TRBV27	TRBJ2-7	CASSIGQGYYEQYF
TRBV3-1	TRBJ1-6	CASSQGTGDSPLHF
TRBV4-2	TRBJ2-5	CASSQDEQGNEQYF
TRBV29-1	TRBJ1-6	CSAGDSTNSPLHF
TRBV2	TRBJ1-6	CASSPEPGQANSPLHF
TRBV2	-	CASSGLEGQNEQYF
TRBV20-1	TRBJ2-1	CSASPSGGYNEQFF
TRBV6-2/TRBV6-3	TRBJ2-7	CASSYRLGSGDSSYEQYF
TRBV21-1	TRBJ2-5	CASSELFQGLLETQYF
TRBV5-1	-	CASSLEQGGNYEQYF
TRBV29-1	TRBJ1-5	CSVGNVDQPQHF
TRBV20-1	TRBJ2-1	CSARDRGYYNEQFF
TRBV20-1	TRBJ2-3	CSAEGTTDTQYF
TRBV12-3/TRBV12-4	TRBJ2-3	CASSLGQGTTDTQYF
TRBV5-1	TRBJ2-5	CASSLFGGLQETQYF
TRBV5-1	TRBJ2-1	CASSLALGRAGSYNEQFF
TRBV7-9	TRBJ1-1	CASSLVGQVTEAFF
TRBV29-1	TRBJ2-7	CSVDGTSIHEQYF
TRBV7-9	TRBJ2-5	CASSFGRTSQQYF
TRBV15	TRBJ2-1	CATSARDSAYNEQFF
TRBV28	TRBJ2-5	CASSFTRQVGEQYF
TRBV20-1	TRBJ1-2	CSVGGTGECGYTF
TRBV6-1	-	CASSERTKATYEQYF
TRBV28	TRBJ1-6	CASSRTGSSYNSPLHF
TRBV27	TRBJ2-7	CASSLLSSGGTYEQYF
TRBV20-1	TRBJ1-2	CSAGTVGGYTF
TRBV4-1	TRBJ1-6	CASSQEDVLGSPLHF